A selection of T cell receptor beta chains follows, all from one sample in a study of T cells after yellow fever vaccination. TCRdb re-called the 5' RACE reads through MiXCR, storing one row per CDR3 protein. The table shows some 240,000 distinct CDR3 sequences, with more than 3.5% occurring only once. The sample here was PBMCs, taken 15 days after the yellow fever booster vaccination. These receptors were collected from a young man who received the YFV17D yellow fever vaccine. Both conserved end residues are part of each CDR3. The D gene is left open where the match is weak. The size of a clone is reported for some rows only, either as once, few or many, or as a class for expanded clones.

CDR3nt: TGTGCCAGCAGTGAATCCGTACAGGGGGATCAGCCCCAGCATTTT
CDR3aa: CASSESVQGDQPQHF
j_gene: TRBJ1-5
d_gene: TRBD1
v_gene: TRBV2
abundance: many

CDR3nt: TGTGCCAGCAGTTACGACGGAAACACTGAAGCTTTCTTT
CDR3aa: CASSYDGNTEAFF
j_gene: TRBJ1-1
d_gene: -
v_gene: TRBV6-4
abundance: many

CDR3nt: TGTGCCAGCAGTGAGGAGGGGAGTCAGCCCCAGCATTTT
CDR3aa: CASSEEGSQPQHF
j_gene: TRBJ1-5
d_gene: -
v_gene: TRBV6-1
abundance: many

CDR3nt: TGCAGTGCTAGACCGGGACCCAATCAGCCCCAGCATTTT
CDR3aa: CSARPGPNQPQHF
j_gene: TRBJ1-5
d_gene: -
v_gene: TRBV20-1
abundance: many

CDR3nt: TGTGCCAGCAGCTTACCAACGACAGGGGGCTTGGGGCAGCCCCAGCATTTT
CDR3aa: CASSLPTTGGLGQPQHF
j_gene: TRBJ1-5
d_gene: TRBD1
v_gene: TRBV7-2
abundance: many

CDR3nt: TGTGCCAGCAGCCCGGGGACAGGGGAAAATGAGCAGTTCTTC
CDR3aa: CASSPGTGENEQFF
j_gene: TRBJ2-1
d_gene: TRBD1
v_gene: TRBV16
abundance: -

CDR3nt: TGTGCCAGCAGCCGGGATCTGCGGGGGGCCCAAGAGACCCAGTACTTC
CDR3aa: CASSRDLRGAQETQYF
j_gene: TRBJ2-5
d_gene: TRBD2
v_gene: TRBV5-4
abundance: few

CDR3nt: TGCGCCAGCAGCCAAGTTCTCCGGCGCGGACAGGGATACACCGGGGAGCTGTTTTTT
CDR3aa: CASSQVLRRGQGYTGELFF
j_gene: TRBJ2-2
d_gene: TRBD1
v_gene: TRBV4-1
abundance: many

CDR3nt: TGCGCCAGCAGCCAAATCTCACTAGCGGGCCAAGAGACCCAGTACTTC
CDR3aa: CASSQISLAGQETQYF
j_gene: TRBJ2-5
d_gene: TRBD2
v_gene: TRBV4-1
abundance: many

CDR3nt: TGCGCCAGCAGCCAGGACTACTACCAGGGGGCGGGTGGCTACACCTTC
CDR3aa: CASSQDYYQGAGGYTF
j_gene: TRBJ1-2
d_gene: TRBD1
v_gene: TRBV4-1
abundance: few

CDR3nt: TGTGCCAGCAGCTTTGGGGGCAGGTCCCGAATATACACCGGGGAGCTGTTTTTT
CDR3aa: CASSFGGRSRIYTGELFF
j_gene: TRBJ2-2
d_gene: -
v_gene: TRBV7-2
abundance: many